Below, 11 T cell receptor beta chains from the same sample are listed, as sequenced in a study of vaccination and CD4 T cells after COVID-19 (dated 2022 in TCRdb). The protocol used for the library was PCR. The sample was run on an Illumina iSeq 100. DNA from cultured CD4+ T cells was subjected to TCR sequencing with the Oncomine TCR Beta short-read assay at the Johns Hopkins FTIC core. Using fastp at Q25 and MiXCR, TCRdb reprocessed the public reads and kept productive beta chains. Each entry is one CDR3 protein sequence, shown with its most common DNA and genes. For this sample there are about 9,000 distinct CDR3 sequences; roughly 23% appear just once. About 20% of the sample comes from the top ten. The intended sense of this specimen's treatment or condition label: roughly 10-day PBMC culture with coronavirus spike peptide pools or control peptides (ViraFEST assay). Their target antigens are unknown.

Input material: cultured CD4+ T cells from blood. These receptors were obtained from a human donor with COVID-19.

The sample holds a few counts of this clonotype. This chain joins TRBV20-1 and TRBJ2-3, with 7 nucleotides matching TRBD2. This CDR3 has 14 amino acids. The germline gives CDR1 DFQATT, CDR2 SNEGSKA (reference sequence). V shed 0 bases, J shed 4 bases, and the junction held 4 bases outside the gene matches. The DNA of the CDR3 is TGCAGTGCTAGAGATGGGAGGGAATCAGATACGCAGTATTTT. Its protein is CSARDGRESDTQYF.

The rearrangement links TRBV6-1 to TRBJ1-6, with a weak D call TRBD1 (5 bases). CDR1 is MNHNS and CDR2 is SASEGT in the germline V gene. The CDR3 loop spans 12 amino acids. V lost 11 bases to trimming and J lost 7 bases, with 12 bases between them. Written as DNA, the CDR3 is TGTGCCGGCCGGGACGTAAATTCACCCCTCCACTTT. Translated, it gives CAGRDVNSPLHF.

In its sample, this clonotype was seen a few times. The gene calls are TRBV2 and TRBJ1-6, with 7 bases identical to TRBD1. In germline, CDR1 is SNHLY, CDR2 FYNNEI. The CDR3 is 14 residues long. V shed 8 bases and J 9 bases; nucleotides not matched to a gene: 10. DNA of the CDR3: TGTGCCAGCCTGACAGGGTTTGATTTTTCACCCCTCCACTTT. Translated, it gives CASLTGFDFSPLHF.

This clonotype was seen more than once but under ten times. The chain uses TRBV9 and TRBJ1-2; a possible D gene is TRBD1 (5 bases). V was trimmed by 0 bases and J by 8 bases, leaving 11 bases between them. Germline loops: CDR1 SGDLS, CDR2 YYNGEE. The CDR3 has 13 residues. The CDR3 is CASSVGRVGGYTF. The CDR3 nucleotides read TGTGCCAGCAGCGTAGGCAGGGTGGGCGGCTACACCTTC.

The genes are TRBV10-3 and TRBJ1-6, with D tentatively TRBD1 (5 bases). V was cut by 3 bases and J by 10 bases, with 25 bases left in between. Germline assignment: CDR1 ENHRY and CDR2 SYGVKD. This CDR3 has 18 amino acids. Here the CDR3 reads CAISDIRFGQGFRSPLHF. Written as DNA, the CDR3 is TGTGCCATCAGTGATATCCGTTTTGGTCAGGGATTCCGATCACCCCTCCACTTT.

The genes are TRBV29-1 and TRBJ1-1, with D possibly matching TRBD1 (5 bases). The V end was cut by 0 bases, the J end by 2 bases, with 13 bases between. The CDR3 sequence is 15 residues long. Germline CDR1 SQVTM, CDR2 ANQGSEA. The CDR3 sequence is CSVEDQGAINTEAFF. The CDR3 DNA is TGCAGCGTTGAAGATCAAGGGGCCATTAACACTGAAGCTTTCTTT.

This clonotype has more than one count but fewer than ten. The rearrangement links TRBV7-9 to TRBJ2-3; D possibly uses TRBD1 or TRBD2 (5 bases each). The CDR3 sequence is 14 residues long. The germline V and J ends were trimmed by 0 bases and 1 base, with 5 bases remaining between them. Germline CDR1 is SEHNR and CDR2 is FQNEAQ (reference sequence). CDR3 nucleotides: TGTGCCAGCAGCTTAGCGGGGGGCACAGATACGCAGTATTTT. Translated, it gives CASSLAGGTDTQYF.

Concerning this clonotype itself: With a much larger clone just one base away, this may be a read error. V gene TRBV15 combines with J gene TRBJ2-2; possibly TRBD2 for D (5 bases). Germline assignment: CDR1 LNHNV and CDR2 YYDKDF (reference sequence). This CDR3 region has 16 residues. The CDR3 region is CTTSRELRVNTGELFF. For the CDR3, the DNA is TGTACCACCAGCAGAGAGTTGCGGGTGAACACCGGGGAGCTGTTTTTT.

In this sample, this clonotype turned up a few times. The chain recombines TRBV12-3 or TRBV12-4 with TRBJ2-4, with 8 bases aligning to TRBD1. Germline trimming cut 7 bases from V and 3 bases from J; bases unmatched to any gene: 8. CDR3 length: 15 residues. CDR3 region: CASIRGRYDKNIQYF. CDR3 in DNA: TGTGCCAGCATCAGGGGGCGGTATGACAAAAACATTCAGTACTTC.

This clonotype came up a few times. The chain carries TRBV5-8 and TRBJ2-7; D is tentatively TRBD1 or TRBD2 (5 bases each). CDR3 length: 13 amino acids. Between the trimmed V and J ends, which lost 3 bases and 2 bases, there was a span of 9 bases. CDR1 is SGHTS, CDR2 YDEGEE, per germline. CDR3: CASSWGPTYEQYF. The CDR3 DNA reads TGTGCCAGCAGCTGGGGACCGACCTACGAGCAGTACTTC.

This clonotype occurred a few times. The CDR3 loop reads CASSYGPNTEAFF. The CDR3 region has the DNA TGTGCCAGCAGTTATGGCCCGAACACTGAAGCTTTCTTT. This chain connects TRBV11-2 to TRBJ1-1; D remains unclear. Germline-derived CDR1 and CDR2 are SGHAT and FQNNGV. The CDR3 contains 13 residues. Trimming stripped 6 bases from V and 1 base from J, with 9 bases between.